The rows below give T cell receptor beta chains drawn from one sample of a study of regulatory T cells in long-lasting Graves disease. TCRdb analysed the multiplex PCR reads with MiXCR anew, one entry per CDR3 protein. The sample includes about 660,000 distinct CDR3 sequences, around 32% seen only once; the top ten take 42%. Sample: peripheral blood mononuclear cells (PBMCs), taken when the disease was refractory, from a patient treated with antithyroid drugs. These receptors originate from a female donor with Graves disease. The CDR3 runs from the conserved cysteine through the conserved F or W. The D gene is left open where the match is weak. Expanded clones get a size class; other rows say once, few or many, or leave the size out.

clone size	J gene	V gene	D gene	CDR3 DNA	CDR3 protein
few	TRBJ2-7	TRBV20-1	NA	TGCAGTGCTAGAGTACTAGCAGGGGGCTACGAGCAGTACTTC	CSARVLAGGYEQYF
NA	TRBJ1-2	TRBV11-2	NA	TGTGCCAGCAGCTTAGATCCGGGGGGCTCCGGCTACACCTTC	CASSLDPGGSGYTF
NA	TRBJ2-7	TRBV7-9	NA	TGTGCCAGCAGCGCGGGACAGAACTACGAGCAGTACTTC	CASSAGQNYEQYF
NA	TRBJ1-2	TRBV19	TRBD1	TGTGCCAGTCTTCCCTCGGAAATTCAGGGGGCAAACGGCTACACCTTC	CASLPSEIQGANGYTF
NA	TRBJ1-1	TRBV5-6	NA	TGTGCCAGCAGCTTTATGTCTCGCGGCTCGGGCACTGAAGCTTTCTTT	CASSFMSRGSGTEAFF
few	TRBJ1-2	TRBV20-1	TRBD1	TGCAGTGCTAGAGTAGCCAGACAGGGGCTGCAGGGCTACACCTTC	CSARVARQGLQGYTF
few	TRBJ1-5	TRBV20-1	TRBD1	TGCAGTGCCCGGAGACAGGGTGGTCAGCCCCAGCATTTT	CSARRQGGQPQHF
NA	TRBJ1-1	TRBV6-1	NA	TGTGCCAGCAGGCCCACTCGAATGACTGAAGCTTTCTTT	CASRPTRMTEAFF
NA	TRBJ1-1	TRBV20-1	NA	TGCAGTGCTAGAGATCCCTTGGGATTGAACACTGAAGCTTTCTTT	CSARDPLGLNTEAFF
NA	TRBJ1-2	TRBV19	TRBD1	TGTGCCAGTAGTATCCAGGACAGGCGTGGCTACACCTTC	CASSIQDRRGYTF
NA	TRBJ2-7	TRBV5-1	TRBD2	TGCGCCAGCAGCTTGGTAGCGGGAATTCCGCACGAGCAGTACTTC	CASSLVAGIPHEQYF
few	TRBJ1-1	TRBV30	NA	TGTGCCTGGAGTGACAGTGACCAGAACACTGAAGCTTTCTTT	CAWSDSDQNTEAFF
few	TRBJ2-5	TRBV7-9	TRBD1	TGTGCCAGCAGCCCACAGGGGCACCAAGAGACCCAGTACTTC	CASSPQGHQETQYF
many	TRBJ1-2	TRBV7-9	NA	TGTGCCAGCAGCTTAGACATCTGGGGCTACACCTTC	CASSLDIWGYTF
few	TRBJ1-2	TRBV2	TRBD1	TGTGCCAGCAAGCCCTCCTTCGACAGGGCGGGTGGCTACACCTTC	CASKPSFDRAGGYTF
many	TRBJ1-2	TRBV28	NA	TGTGCCAGCAGTGCGGGACCCAGCACGGCCGTAAGCTCCTTC	CASSAGPSTAVSSF
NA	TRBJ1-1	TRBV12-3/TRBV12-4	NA	TGTGCCAGCAGTTTAGGAGGGTTCAAAGGCACTGAAGCTTTCTTT	CASSLGGFKGTEAFF
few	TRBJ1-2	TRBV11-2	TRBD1	TGTGCCAGCAGCACAGACAGGGGGCCCATGAGGTACTATGGCTACACCTTC	CASSTDRGPMRYYGYTF
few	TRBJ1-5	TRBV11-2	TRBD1	TGTGCCAGCAGAGCCGGGACAGGGGGCAATAGCAATCAGCCCCAGCATTTT	CASRAGTGGNSNQPQHF
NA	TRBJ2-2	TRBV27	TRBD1	TGTGCCAGCAGTTTGAGTGGGACAGGTGTGGGGGAGCTGTTTTTT	CASSLSGTGVGELFF
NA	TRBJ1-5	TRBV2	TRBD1	TGTGCCAGCAGACTCCTCGGACAGGGTGGACAGCCCCAGCATTTT	CASRLLGQGGQPQHF
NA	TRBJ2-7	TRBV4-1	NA	TGCGCCAGCAGCCGATTGACAGAATCCGAGCAGTACTTC	CASSRLTESEQYF
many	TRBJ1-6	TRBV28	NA	TGTGCCAGCAGTTTAGGGCCGGGCCCTGGCTCACCCCTCCACTTT	CASSLGPGPGSPLHF
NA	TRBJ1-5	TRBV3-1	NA	TGTGCCAGCAGCCAAGATTCAGGGTTTGTAGGCAATCAGCCCCAGCATTTT	CASSQDSGFVGNQPQHF